These 11 T cell receptor beta chains were all obtained from the same sample, sequenced in a study of T-cell memory formation after mild COVID-19. TCRdb itself ran the 5' RACE reads through MiXCR, one entry per CDR3 protein. This repertoire shows over 500,000 distinct CDR3 sequences, roughly 17% found once; its top ten account for about 8.6%. Input material: PBMCs or a T cell subset sorted from them (not recorded which). All receptors come from an adult woman who had mild COVID-19 (a few samples of this study predate the infection). Cell type and time point are not known.

The rearrangement joins TRBV11-1 to TRBJ2-7; unclear D gene. The germline V gene encodes CDR1 SGHAT and CDR2 FQDESV (reference sequence). Trimming shortened V by 5 bases and J by 10 bases, and 18 bases separated the two germline ends. This CDR3 has 13 residues. CDR3 loop: CASSALNWAIQYF. The DNA for the CDR3 is TGTGCCAGCAGCGCCCTTAATTGGGCCATACAGTACTTC.

Only one count was recorded for this clonotype. The chain carries TRBV2 and TRBJ1-5; D gene unclear. CDR3 length equals 14 residues. Trimming shortened V by 1 base and J by 5 bases, and 9 bases separated the two germline ends. Germline values: CDR1 SNHLY, CDR2 FYNNEI. The CDR3 loop reads CASSEGFPDQPQHF. Here the CDR3 DNA reads TGTGCCAGCAGTGAAGGTTTTCCCGATCAGCCCCAGCATTTT.

In this sample, this clonotype turned up a few times. The gene calls are TRBV12-3 or TRBV12-4 and TRBJ2-2; weak D call: TRBD2 (5 bases). This CDR3 contains 14 residues. The V end was cut by 4 bases, the J end by 3 bases, with 9 bases between. The CDR3 protein is CASSYGVDTGELFF. The CDR3 DNA is TGTGCCAGCAGTTACGGGGTCGACACCGGGGAGCTGTTTTTT.

This clonotype was counted only a few times. CDR3 sequence reads: CASSWGTGAYNEQFF. The DNA for the CDR3 is TGTGCCAGCAGCTGGGGGACGGGGGCCTACAATGAGCAGTTCTTC. This chain uses TRBV5-6 with TRBJ2-1, with D maybe TRBD2 (6 bases). Germline CDR1 reads SGHDT; CDR2 reads YYEEEE. Trimming shortened V by 3 bases and J by 2 bases, and 12 bases separated the two germline ends. The CDR3 is made up of 15 amino acids.

The table lists this clonotype with a few counts. CDR3 DNA: TGTGCCACCAGGACAGGGAACAATGAGCAGTTCTTC. Translated: CATRTGNNEQFF. This chain uses TRBV24-1 with TRBJ2-1, with 7 bases aligning to TRBD1. In germline, CDR1 is KGHDR, CDR2 SFDVKD. After removal of 7 bases from V and 5 bases from J, the junction contained 1 base not matched to a gene. CDR3 size: 12 residues.

This clonotype has only a few counts. The V call is TRBV5-1, the J call TRBJ1-1; D not resolved. This CDR3 is 14 amino acids long. Germline CDR1 reads SGHRS; CDR2 reads YFSETQ. Trimming took 4 bases from V and 1 from J, leaving 11 bases between them. The CDR3 region has the DNA TGCGCCAGCAGCCCCGGAGGATCGAACACTGAAGCTTTCTTT. Amino acids: CASSPGGSNTEAFF.

The chain is built from TRBV20-1 and TRBJ2-7; D is undetermined. Germline assignment: CDR1 DFQATT and CDR2 SNEGSKA (reference sequence). The CDR3 extends over 13 amino acids. Trimming removed 0 bases from V and 0 bases from J, with 6 bases in between. CDR3 bases: TGCAGTGCTAGAGATTTTCCCTCCTACGAGCAGTACTTC. Protein product: CSARDFPSYEQYF.

The J gene is TRBJ1-1, the V gene TRBV5-1; D is perhaps TRBD1 (5 bases). The germline gives CDR1 SGHRS, CDR2 YFSETQ. V lost 3 bases and J 3 bases, leaving 12 bases between the germline ends. This CDR3 spans 14 amino acids. The CDR3 DNA reads as TGCGCCAGCAGCTACTTCCGGGGCGACACTGAAGCTTTCTTT. Amino acid sequence: CASSYFRGDTEAFF.

The table lists this clonotype with a few counts. The chain links TRBV11-2 to TRBJ2-2, with 13 bases fitting TRBD2. CDR3 length equals 17 residues. V was clipped by 5 bases and J by 6 bases; unmatched bases: 9. Germline assignment: CDR1 SGHAT and CDR2 FQNNGV. The CDR3 spells CASSLGTSGARSGELFF. DNA for the CDR3: TGTGCCAGCAGCCTCGGGACTAGCGGGGCAAGATCCGGGGAGCTGTTTTTT.

The chain carries TRBV27 and TRBJ1-1; unclear D gene. Germline CDR1 and CDR2: MNHEY and SMNVEV (reference sequence). The CDR3 has 17 amino acids. Trimming stripped 5 bases from V and 1 base from J, with 20 bases between. The CDR3 coding sequence is TGTGCCAGCAGTACACACCAATCCATATCGAAGAACACTGAAGCTTTCTTT. Residues: CASSTHQSISKNTEAFF.

The gene calls are TRBV9 and TRBJ2-7; a possible D gene is TRBD1 (5 bases). Between the trimmed V and J ends, which lost 0 bases and 2 bases, there was a span of 9 bases. The V gene's germline CDR1 is SGDLS and CDR2 YYNGEE. The CDR3 consists of 14 residues. The DNA of the CDR3 is TGTGCCAGCAGCGTAGACCAGGGAACCTACGAGCAGTACTTC. Its translation is CASSVDQGTYEQYF.